This TCR beta chain derives from a study of cytomegalovirus exposure and HLA in healthy donors (TCRdb year 2017). The study in broad terms: According to an earlier analysis of several hundred of the donors, about 180 million T cells yielded 95 million to 140 million unique TCR beta sequences and about 300 Gb of sequence data. Approximately 300 gigabases of sequencing data and roughly 81 million unique TCR sequences made up an early release that covered several hundred HLA-typed donors. Of the 350 to 450 genotyped donors, less than 85% were placed in the genetic ancestry cluster associated with self-reported Caucasian donors. The aim of the study was to test whether cataloging public T cell receptors could identify signatures of past pathogen exposure. The T cell repertoires of 666 subjects were profiled by immunosequencing and related to cytomegalovirus serostatus. A separate validation cohort of 100 to 150 different subjects was used in addition to the 666-subject first cohort. The study combined high-throughput TCR immunosequencing, statistical association of individual TCRs with disease status, and machine learning to predict cytomegalovirus infection status. To study patterns of TCR occurrence, a later analysis re-analyzed previously published TCR beta repertoires from 700 or so donors and added high-resolution HLA genotyping. In the later analysis, no new phenotypic data were used to find candidate immune exposures; instead, reliance was placed on TCR beta sequences and their occurrence across donors. An earlier analysis of approximately 580 of the donors used high-throughput TCR beta sequencing to judge whether each TCR beta V gene segment behaved as functional or pseudogenic. Donor age, sex, ethnicity and CMV serostatus were collected together with the repertoire data. A later genetic analysis took genome-wide SNP genotypes for about 65% of the roughly 670 donors and used that subset as a discovery cohort. All discovery cohort repertoires had been generated using a single sequencing platform. Class I and class II HLA loci were covered by the typing at four-digit resolution. Typing coverage varied by locus: roughly 620-640 donors for A, B, C, DRB1 and DQB1; approximately 560 for DQA1; over 600 for DPA1; roughly 450 for DPB1. Because of strong linkage in the cohort, 5 or 6 DR-DQ haplotypes were treated as single units for association and clustering. Across 398 genotyped donors of the cohort, an average of about 240,000 unique TCR beta nucleotide sequences per donor were sequenced, and 15% to 20% of those sequences were non-productive.

Study-wide findings and limitations: A further reported finding was that TCR beta sequences accurately predicted the HLA-A and HLA-B alleles for most subjects in the first cohort. Most CMV-associated TCR beta chains appeared to be HLA-restricted in a later analysis, and the HLA associations seemed to be driven largely by CMV exposure. In a later analysis, HLA-associated TCR beta chains showed more clonal expansion and lower generation probabilities than non-associated chains that were equally common. The study listed 150 to 200 TCR beta chains as associated with cytomegalovirus. Because some donors lacked HLA typing at each locus, the association tests relied only on the typed subset. Because counts were too low, roughly 17 rarely observed V segments, including chromosome 9 orphons, were left out of the earlier analysis of 587 of the donors. Most TCR sequences were observed very rarely across donors, whereas some public TCRs were present in many individuals. The classifier was reported to diagnose cytomegalovirus status with high specificity and sensitivity in both the original and validation cohorts. The authors suggested that the approach could potentially be generalized to other disease states and immunological phenotypes. The cohort was sequenced for TCR beta chains only, and without alpha or paired-chain data the features that could be detected were limited. At a false discovery rate of 0.05, a later analysis linked about 17,000 TCR beta sequences to specific HLA alleles. A later analysis reported that several top co-occurrence clusters appeared linked to parvovirus B19, influenza, CMV and Epstein-Barr virus. According to a later analysis, TCR association rates differed among HLA loci, with DRB1 alleles showing the most associated TCRs and HLA-C alleles showing the fewest. Broadly in line with IMGT annotations, most TCR beta V segments showed up in productive rearrangements about 87% or about 30% of the time in an earlier analysis of a few hundred of the donors. When HLA alleles, especially DR and DQ, strongly co-occurred, TCR associations were difficult to assign to individual alleles. A few of the identified cytomegalovirus-associated TCR beta chains were confirmed in vitro to be specific for cytomegalovirus antigens. Correlated functional status among segregating V segments might reflect linkage disequilibrium, but an unknown experimental factor could not be ruled out. Sequencing depth was assumed to be roughly uniform across donors in the presence/absence analyses, though that assumption may not hold. V-gene and J-gene trimming of TCR beta chains was associated with a missense DCLRE1C variant in a later genetic analysis, and the association was replicated in an independent cohort. CMV serostatus was the only immune exposure information available for the cohort. A cluster of highly shared sequence variants was judged likely to be a technical artifact of the sequencing pipeline. A later genetic analysis reported fewer N-insertions in productive TCRs among donors in an Asian-associated ancestry cluster than the roughly 620-donor mean.

The cohort comprised under 700 healthy bone marrow donors. At the time of sampling, every cohort member was nominally healthy, though immune exposures that went unrecorded were likely present. The donor was CMV seronegative and belonged to the group of under 400 seronegative cohort members. Each donor provided a peripheral blood sample, and peripheral blood mononuclear cells were used for TCR beta sequencing. Genomic DNA extraction from the blood cell samples was performed with the Qiagen DNeasy Blood Extraction Kit. Library prep was done by the immunoSEQ multiplex PCR assay. For the multiplex PCR, a mixture combining 60 forward primers for TCR Vbeta segments and 13 reverse primers for TCR Jbeta segments was used. A multiplex PCR assay on genomic DNA amplified the CDR3 region of rearranged TCR beta genes. The amplified TCR beta libraries were sequenced on the Illumina HiSeq System as 87-base-pair reads. Concerning the study's data processing: Across the 500 to 850 repertoires, a later analysis counted approximately 75 million unique TCR beta chains, approximately 10 million of which were shared by at least two donors. Raw reads were error-corrected and collapsed into unique sequences by a nearest-neighbor algorithm in which closely related sequences were merged to remove PCR and sequencing errors. Alignment of CDR3 sequences to IMGT reference sequences was used to assign V, D and J gene segments. For a sequence to be retained, a match of at least six nucleotides was required to both a V gene segment and a J gene segment. Rearrangements were classified as productive when the CDR3 lacked stop codons and remained in frame with V and J, and all other rearrangements were classified as non-productive. Following IMGT convention, CDR3 was defined as the stretch from the second conserved V-encoded cysteine to the conserved J-encoded phenylalanine. Sequences without an unambiguous match to a single V gene segment were excluded from the earlier analysis of about 640 of the donors. An earlier analysis of some 610 of the donors called V segments functional above 56.7% productive rearrangements and segregating when the between-donor standard deviation exceeded 5%. A statistical classification framework was developed to diagnose cytomegalovirus status using the catalog of TCR beta chain sequences. In a later analysis, TCR nucleotide sequences were compared against IMGT/GENE-DB human TR gene sequences so that V and J genes could be assigned. A later analysis assigned CDR3 sequences and most-parsimonious VDJ recombination scenarios with the TCRdist pipeline. In a later analysis, every TCR beta chain was defined by the combination of its CDR3 amino acid sequence and its V-gene family, and reads without a unique V-gene family were dropped. In a later analysis, several hundred highly shared, low-generation-probability nucleotide sequences were removed to address suspected cross-contamination and a sequencing artifact. For each public chain, a later analysis derived a clonal expansion index from normalized ranks of inferred template counts within each repertoire. Generation probabilities in a later analysis came from a VDJ recombination model fitted to out-of-frame rearrangements, and those results were checked against IGoR. In a later analysis, TCR-TCR, TCR-HLA and TCR-CMV co-occurrence was scored with hypergeometric tests, and a repertoire-size bias correction was applied to TCR pairs. In a later analysis, false discovery rates were estimated by permuting HLA or CMV assignments 20 times. In a later analysis, co-occurring TCRs were grouped with DBSCAN, and TCRdist sequence similarity was added when clustering was performed within HLA-allele-positive subsets. Co-occurrence clustering excluded repertoires with fewer than 30,000 or more than 120,000 public chains, plus five with anomalous nucleotide sharing. TCRdb took over this immuneACCESS table, retaining in-frame rearrangements with V and J assigned. Such tables are incomplete; in checked studies, under half of the missing clones stem from an unresolved V gene, and the remainder is unexplained. That table furnishes V, J and clone size, whereas the DNA furnished D and trimming. This sample lists over 55,000 clones; approximately 80% were detected once. Around 6% of the sample lies in the top ten.

In the case of this clone: Its antigen target is currently unknown. No clone much larger than this one lies a single base away; base qualities are absent.

The TCR was taken from a male donor in good health and CMV-seronegative. Source material: PBMCs.

DNA sequence: TGTGCCAGCAGCTGGAGTCAGGGGGACACCGGGGAGCTGTTTTTT. It is translated as CASSWSQGDTGELFF. The rearrangement combines TRBV11-2 with TRBJ2-2; 7 bases in the junction line up with TRBD1. As encoded in the germline V gene, CDR1 is SGHAT while CDR2 is FQNNGV. Trimming takes 4 bases off V and 3 bases off J; junction bases not matched to a gene: 5. Including cysteine and phenylalanine, the CDR3 has 15 amino acids. Of all the DNA, just the CDR3 is kept, 45 bases in frame from base 1.